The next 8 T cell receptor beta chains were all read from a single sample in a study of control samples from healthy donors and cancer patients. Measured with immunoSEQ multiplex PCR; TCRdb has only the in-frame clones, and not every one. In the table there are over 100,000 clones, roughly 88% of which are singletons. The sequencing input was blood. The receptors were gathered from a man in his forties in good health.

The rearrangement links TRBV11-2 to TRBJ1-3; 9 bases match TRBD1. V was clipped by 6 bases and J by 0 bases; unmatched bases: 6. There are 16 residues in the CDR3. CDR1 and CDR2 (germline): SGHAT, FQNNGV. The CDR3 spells CASRRPGQGSGNTIYF. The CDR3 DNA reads TGTGCCAGCAGACGTCCGGGACAGGGCTCTGGAAACACCATATATTTT.

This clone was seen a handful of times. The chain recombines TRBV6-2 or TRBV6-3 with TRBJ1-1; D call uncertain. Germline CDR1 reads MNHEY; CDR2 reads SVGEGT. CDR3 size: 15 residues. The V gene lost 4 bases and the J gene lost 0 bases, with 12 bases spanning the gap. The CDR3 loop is CASSSRDLVNTEAFF. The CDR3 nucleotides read TGTGCCAGCAGTTCCCGCGATTTGGTGAACACTGAAGCTTTCTTT.

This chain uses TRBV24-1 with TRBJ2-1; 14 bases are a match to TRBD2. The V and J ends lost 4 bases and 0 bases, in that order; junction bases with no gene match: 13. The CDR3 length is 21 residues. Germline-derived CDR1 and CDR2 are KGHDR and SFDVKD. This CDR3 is CATSDIGLAGGIQSSYNEQFF. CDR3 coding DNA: TGTGCCACCAGTGACATAGGACTAGCGGGGGGCATTCAAAGCTCCTACAATGAGCAGTTCTTC.

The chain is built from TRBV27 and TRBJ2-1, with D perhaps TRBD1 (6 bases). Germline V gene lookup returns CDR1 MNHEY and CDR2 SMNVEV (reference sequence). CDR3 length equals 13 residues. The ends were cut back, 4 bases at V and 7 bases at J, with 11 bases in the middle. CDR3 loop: CASSSDSTNEQFF. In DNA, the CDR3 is TGTGCCAGCAGTTCGGACAGCACGAATGAGCAGTTCTTC.

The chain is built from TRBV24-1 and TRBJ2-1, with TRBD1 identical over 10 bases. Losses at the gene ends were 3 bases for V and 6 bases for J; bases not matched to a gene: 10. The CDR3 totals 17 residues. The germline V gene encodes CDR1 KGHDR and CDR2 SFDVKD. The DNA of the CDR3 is TGTGCCACCAGTGATCCCAACGTTGGGACAGGGGTCAATGAGCAGTTCTTC. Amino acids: CATSDPNVGTGVNEQFF.

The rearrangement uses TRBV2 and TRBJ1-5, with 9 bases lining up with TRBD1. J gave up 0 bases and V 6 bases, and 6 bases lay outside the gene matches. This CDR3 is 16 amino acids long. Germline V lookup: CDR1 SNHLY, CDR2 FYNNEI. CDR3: CASSTGTGNSNQPQHF. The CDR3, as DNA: TGTGCCAGCAGCACCGGGACAGGGAATAGCAATCAGCCCCAGCATTTT.

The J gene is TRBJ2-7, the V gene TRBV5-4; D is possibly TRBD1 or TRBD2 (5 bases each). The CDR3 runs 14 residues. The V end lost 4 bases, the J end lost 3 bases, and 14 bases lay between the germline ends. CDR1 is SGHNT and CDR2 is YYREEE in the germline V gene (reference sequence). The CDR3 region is CASSNRDGYYEQYF. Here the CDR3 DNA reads TGTGCCAGCAGCAACCGGGACGGCTACTACGAGCAGTACTTC. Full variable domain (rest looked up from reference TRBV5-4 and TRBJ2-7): ETGVTQSPTHLIKTRGQQVTLRCSSQSGHNTVSWYQQALGQGPQFIFQYYREEENGRGNFPPRFSGLQFPNYSSELNVNALELDDSALYLCASSNRDGYYEQYFGPGTRLTVT.

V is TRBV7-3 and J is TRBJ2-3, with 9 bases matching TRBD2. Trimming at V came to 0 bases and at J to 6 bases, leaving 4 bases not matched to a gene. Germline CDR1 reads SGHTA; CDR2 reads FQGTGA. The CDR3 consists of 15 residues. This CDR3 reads CASSLTGLAGDTQYF. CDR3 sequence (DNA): TGTGCCAGCAGCTTAACCGGGCTAGCGGGGGATACGCAGTATTTT. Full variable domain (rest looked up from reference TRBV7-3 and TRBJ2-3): GAGVSQTPSNKVTEKGKYVELRCDPISGHTALYWYRQSLGQGPEFLIYFQGTGAADDSGLPNDRFFAVRPEGSVSTLKIQRTERGDSAVYLCASSLTGLAGDTQYFGPGTRLTVL.